The clone carrying this TCR beta chain was recorded only once. Its antigen is as yet unknown. Looked up from germline, CDR1 is SGHRS and CDR2 is YFSETQ. The CDR3 loop spans 18 amino acids. J lost 2 bases, V lost 3 bases, and 12 bases had no gene match. Version v3.0 of the immunoSEQ assay ran at survey level. Method: immunoSEQ multiplex PCR; TCRdb's copy keeps in-frame clones and lacks some. The data show approximately 24,000 clones, almost 85% seen once. This sample is part of a study of long-term antiretroviral therapy in people with HIV. Whole-study findings and limits: Pre-ART-expanded clones dominated the repertoire at all time points. Blood, drawn from the mid-2000s to the late 2010s, may reflect older ART regimens.

The chain links TRBV5-1 to TRBJ2-3; 10 nucleotides align to TRBD1. The sample consisted of unsorted PBMCs, taken 1.1 years before starting antiretroviral therapy. The clonotype originates from a young woman with HIV. CDR3 DNA sequence: TGCGCCAGCAGCTCAGTCAGCTTGACAGGGGGCTTCACAGATACGCAGTATTTT. Translation gives CASSSVSLTGGFTDTQYF.